The rows below give T cell receptor beta chains drawn from one sample of a study of blood T cell repertoires in COVID-19. Sequenced by immunoSEQ multiplex PCR; TCRdb stores in-frame clones only, minus some. Counted here are more than 120,000 clones, roughly 84% occurring once; the ten biggest clones make up about 2.5%. The specimen sequenced was peripheral blood. These receptors all stem from a human donor with acute or convalescent COVID-19. The donor label of this sample is uncertain. Each CDR3 is given without its conserved first and last residue. Expanded clones get a size class; other rows say once, few or many, or leave the size out.

clone_size j_call v_call cdr3_aa
. TRBJ1-3 TRBV4-2 ASSQPGVAGNTIY
. TRBJ2-3 TRBV30 AWSVTSDRTDTQY
. TRBJ1-3 TRBV6-1 ASSEVWGEGGNTIY
. TRBJ1-4 TRBV30 AWSSTGEKLF
. TRBJ2-5 TRBV18 ASSPPGQGTETQY
. TRBJ1-2 TRBV29-1 SVGDRVPHGYT
. TRBJ1-5 TRBV19 ASSIGQGTGNQPQH
. TRBJ2-5 TRBV27 ASSPHPTQETQY
. TRBJ1-6 TRBV25-1 ASSSTGNNSPLH
. TRBJ1-6 TRBV7-3 ASSLGTGYNSPLH
. TRBJ1-5 TRBV10-3 AIGEGGNQPQH
. TRBJ2-5 TRBV7-6 ASSLMTDMVQETQY
. TRBJ2-1 TRBV27 ASSSGLAIGEQF
. TRBJ2-3 TRBV5-5 ASSRQGSNTDTQY
. TRBJ2-1 TRBV9 ASSILAGVNPHSYNEQF
. TRBJ1-1 TRBV5-1 ASSLPRVGTEAF
once TRBJ2-1 TRBV9 ASSVDFYSYNEQF
. TRBJ1-6 TRBV12-3/TRBV12-4 ATSLESRSPLH
once TRBJ1-2 TRBV6-5 ASSFYSGRWNGYT
. TRBJ1-4 TRBV5-1 ASSLEPQRGEKLF
. TRBJ2-1 TRBV24-1 ATSEVPGLAIDEQF
. TRBJ1-5 TRBV6-5 ASSNRVQQPQH
. TRBJ1-2 TRBV12-5 ASGYDPHQGTNYGYT
once TRBJ2-1 TRBV29-1 SVEGSSGPRNEQF
. TRBJ2-1 TRBV3-1/TRBV3-2 ASSQLGTGITTNEQF
. TRBJ2-5 TRBV4-3 ASSRTAVAKETQY
. TRBJ2-1 TRBV4-1 ASSRAGTGWNNEQF
. TRBJ2-3 TRBV9 ASSALNDGVSTDTQY
. TRBJ1-6 TRBV18 ASSRTAENSPLH
. TRBJ2-5 TRBV7-6 ASSLFVGTGRETQY
. TRBJ1-1 TRBV9 ASSEDSNRNTEAF
. TRBJ2-1 TRBV5-6 ASSPAEGEQF
. TRBJ2-3 TRBV27 ASGRLYTDTQY
. TRBJ2-2 TRBV7-9 ASSLRANTGELF
. TRBJ1-5 TRBV6-5 ASRLGQRSNQPQH
. TRBJ1-4 TRBV5-5 ASSLVGAEKLF
. TRBJ1-4 TRBV19 ASSMVPGGREKLF
. TRBJ1-4 TRBV19 ASSIGGMGEKLF
. TRBJ2-7 TRBV6-5 ASTRDRAPYEQY
. TRBJ2-3 TRBV9 ASSLTNRVGTDTQY
. TRBJ2-5 TRBV7-2 ASSPRAGKLAGQETQY
once TRBJ2-1 TRBV7-3 ASSPGQGVSYNEQF
. TRBJ1-5 TRBV28 ASRPGTALNQPQH
. TRBJ1-5 TRBV30 AWSLTYSNQPQH
. TRBJ1-2 TRBV11-1 ASSVQGDYGYT
. TRBJ2-5 TRBV5-4 ASSREAIQETQY
. TRBJ2-5 TRBV30 AWSVLPRQGETQY
. TRBJ2-1 TRBV24-1 ATSASARVTYNEQF
. TRBJ1-4 TRBV19 ATISQGLGEKLF
once TRBJ2-1 TRBV6-1 ASSEIRQLNEQF
. TRBJ1-1 TRBV6-6 ASSYREGVMNTEAF
. TRBJ1-1 TRBV5-4 ASSFHQGIRTEAF
. TRBJ2-2 TRBV5-4 ASSPPTSGLTGELF
. TRBJ2-3 TRBV11-2 ASSSGTSGSGRTDTQY
. TRBJ1-1 TRBV30 AWTGQWENTEAF